These T cell receptor beta chains were read from a single sample in a study of human T cells and chemical hapten exposure. In TCRdb, the 5' RACE reads were re-called with MiXCR into one record per CDR3 protein. The profile covers about 140,000 distinct CDR3 sequences, with around 4.4% appearing a single time and 1.3% to 1.5% taken by the ten largest. These receptors all come from a female donor in good health. Both conserved end residues are part of each CDR3. A D gene is named only where the DNA matches it firmly. Clone size appears in some rows only: once, few, many, or a class for an expanded clone.

clone_size | cdr3_length | j_call | v_call | d_call | cdr3_aa | cdr3_nt
few | 15 | TRBJ1-2 | TRBV6-2/TRBV6-3 | . | CATSSSTQIRGGYTF | TGTGCCACTTCCTCATCGACCCAGATCCGCGGGGGCTACACCTTC
many | 13 | TRBJ1-1 | TRBV19 | . | CASSIGQPSEAFF | TGTGCCAGTAGTATCGGCCAGCCATCTGAAGCTTTCTTT
many | 15 | TRBJ2-1 | TRBV7-7 | TRBD1 | CASSRTGSSYNEQFF | TGTGCCAGCAGCCGGACAGGCAGCTCCTACAATGAGCAGTTCTTC
few | 14 | TRBJ2-2 | TRBV5-4 | . | CASSSAGNTGELFF | TGTGCCAGCAGCTCGGCAGGGAACACCGGGGAGCTGTTTTTT
many | 11 | TRBJ2-5 | TRBV11-2 | . | CASSQKETQYF | TGTGCCAGCAGCCAAAAAGAGACCCAGTACTTC
few | 14 | TRBJ1-6 | TRBV12-3/TRBV12-4 | TRBD1 | CASSFRGLNSPLHF | TGTGCCAGCAGTTTCAGGGGGCTTAATTCACCCCTCCACTTT
many | 13 | TRBJ1-2 | TRBV20-1 | . | CSAGTGSNYGYTF | TGCAGTGCTGGAACAGGGTCTAACTATGGCTACACCTTC
few | 13 | TRBJ2-1 | TRBV6-1 | . | CASMIVSYNEQFF | TGTGCCAGCATGATCGTATCTTACAATGAGCAGTTCTTC
many | 15 | TRBJ1-1 | TRBV5-1 | . | CASSSFGHRNTEAFF | TGCGCCAGCAGCTCATTTGGACATCGCAACACTGAAGCTTTCTTT
many | 15 | TRBJ2-7 | TRBV6-6 | TRBD1 | CASSLTGTGSYEQYF | TGTGCCAGCAGTTTAACCGGGACAGGGAGCTACGAGCAGTACTTC
many | 18 | TRBJ1-1 | TRBV4-2 | . | CASSQDSGPDDMNTEAFF | TGTGCCAGCAGCCAAGATTCGGGACCGGACGACATGAACACTGAAGCTTTCTTT
. | 15 | TRBJ2-3 | TRBV5-6 | TRBD1 | CASSTGTGCPDTQYF | TGTGCCAGCAGCACCGGGACAGGGTGCCCAGATACGCAGTATTTT
few | 16 | TRBJ2-5 | TRBV4-3 | TRBD2 | CASSQDKAGGGETQYF | TGCGCCAGCAGCCAAGACAAAGCGGGGGGTGGTGAGACCCAGTACTTC
many | 14 | TRBJ1-1 | TRBV12-3/TRBV12-4 | TRBD1 | CASSTGGSNTEAFF | TGTGCCAGCAGTACAGGGGGCTCGAACACTGAAGCTTTCTTT
few | 12 | TRBJ2-3 | TRBV15 | . | CATSRDKASQYF | TGTGCCACCAGCAGAGATAAGGCTTCGCAGTATTTT
many | 15 | TRBJ2-3 | TRBV7-2 | TRBD2 | CASSLAAGGLDTQYF | TGTGCCAGCAGCTTAGCGGCGGGGGGGTTAGATACGCAGTATTTT
many | 11 | TRBJ1-2 | TRBV12-5 | . | CASGGNYGYTF | TGTGCTAGTGGGGGAAACTATGGCTACACCTTC
many | 19 | TRBJ2-4 | TRBV5-5 | . | CASSLEGRLLQLAKNIQYF | TGTGCCAGCAGCCTAGAAGGACGCCTCCTTCAACTAGCCAAAAACATTCAGTACTTC
many | 13 | TRBJ1-2 | TRBV30 | . | CAWTPGPAYGYTF | TGTGCCTGGACCCCGGGACCGGCCTATGGCTACACCTTC
many | 13 | TRBJ2-3 | TRBV14 | . | CASSHGFPDTQYF | TGTGCCAGCAGCCACGGATTCCCAGATACGCAGTATTTT
few | 14 | TRBJ2-5 | TRBV20-1 | TRBD1 | CSAIGQGACGTQYF | TGCAGTGCTATCGGACAGGGAGCTTGTGGGACCCAGTACTTC
many | 15 | TRBJ2-2 | TRBV7-9 | . | CASSRDIVSSGELFF | TGTGCCAGCAGCAGGGACATCGTGAGTTCCGGGGAGCTGTTTTTT
. | 15 | TRBJ2-1 | TRBV7-2 | . | CASSLGAGPYNEQFF | TGTGCCAGCAGCCTAGGGGCTGGCCCCTACAATGAGCAGTTCTTC
many | 15 | TRBJ2-3 | TRBV4-2 | . | CASSQGGVGTDTQYF | TGTGCCAGCAGCCAAGGGGGGGTAGGCACAGATACGCAGTATTTT